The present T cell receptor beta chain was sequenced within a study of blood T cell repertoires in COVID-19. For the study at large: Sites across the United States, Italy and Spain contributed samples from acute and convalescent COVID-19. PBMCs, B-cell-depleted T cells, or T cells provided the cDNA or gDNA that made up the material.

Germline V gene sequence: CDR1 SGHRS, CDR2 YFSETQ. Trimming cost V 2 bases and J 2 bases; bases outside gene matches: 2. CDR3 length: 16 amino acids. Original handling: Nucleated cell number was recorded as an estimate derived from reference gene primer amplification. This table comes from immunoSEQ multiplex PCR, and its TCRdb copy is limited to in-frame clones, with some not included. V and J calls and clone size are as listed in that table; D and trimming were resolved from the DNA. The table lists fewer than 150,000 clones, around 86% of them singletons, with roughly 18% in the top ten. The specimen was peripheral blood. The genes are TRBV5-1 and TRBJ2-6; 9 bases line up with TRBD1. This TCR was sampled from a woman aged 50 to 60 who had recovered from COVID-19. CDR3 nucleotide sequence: TGCGCCAGCAGCTTCAGACAGGGGGCTGGGGCCAACGTCCTGACTTTC. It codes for CASSFRQGAGANVLTF.